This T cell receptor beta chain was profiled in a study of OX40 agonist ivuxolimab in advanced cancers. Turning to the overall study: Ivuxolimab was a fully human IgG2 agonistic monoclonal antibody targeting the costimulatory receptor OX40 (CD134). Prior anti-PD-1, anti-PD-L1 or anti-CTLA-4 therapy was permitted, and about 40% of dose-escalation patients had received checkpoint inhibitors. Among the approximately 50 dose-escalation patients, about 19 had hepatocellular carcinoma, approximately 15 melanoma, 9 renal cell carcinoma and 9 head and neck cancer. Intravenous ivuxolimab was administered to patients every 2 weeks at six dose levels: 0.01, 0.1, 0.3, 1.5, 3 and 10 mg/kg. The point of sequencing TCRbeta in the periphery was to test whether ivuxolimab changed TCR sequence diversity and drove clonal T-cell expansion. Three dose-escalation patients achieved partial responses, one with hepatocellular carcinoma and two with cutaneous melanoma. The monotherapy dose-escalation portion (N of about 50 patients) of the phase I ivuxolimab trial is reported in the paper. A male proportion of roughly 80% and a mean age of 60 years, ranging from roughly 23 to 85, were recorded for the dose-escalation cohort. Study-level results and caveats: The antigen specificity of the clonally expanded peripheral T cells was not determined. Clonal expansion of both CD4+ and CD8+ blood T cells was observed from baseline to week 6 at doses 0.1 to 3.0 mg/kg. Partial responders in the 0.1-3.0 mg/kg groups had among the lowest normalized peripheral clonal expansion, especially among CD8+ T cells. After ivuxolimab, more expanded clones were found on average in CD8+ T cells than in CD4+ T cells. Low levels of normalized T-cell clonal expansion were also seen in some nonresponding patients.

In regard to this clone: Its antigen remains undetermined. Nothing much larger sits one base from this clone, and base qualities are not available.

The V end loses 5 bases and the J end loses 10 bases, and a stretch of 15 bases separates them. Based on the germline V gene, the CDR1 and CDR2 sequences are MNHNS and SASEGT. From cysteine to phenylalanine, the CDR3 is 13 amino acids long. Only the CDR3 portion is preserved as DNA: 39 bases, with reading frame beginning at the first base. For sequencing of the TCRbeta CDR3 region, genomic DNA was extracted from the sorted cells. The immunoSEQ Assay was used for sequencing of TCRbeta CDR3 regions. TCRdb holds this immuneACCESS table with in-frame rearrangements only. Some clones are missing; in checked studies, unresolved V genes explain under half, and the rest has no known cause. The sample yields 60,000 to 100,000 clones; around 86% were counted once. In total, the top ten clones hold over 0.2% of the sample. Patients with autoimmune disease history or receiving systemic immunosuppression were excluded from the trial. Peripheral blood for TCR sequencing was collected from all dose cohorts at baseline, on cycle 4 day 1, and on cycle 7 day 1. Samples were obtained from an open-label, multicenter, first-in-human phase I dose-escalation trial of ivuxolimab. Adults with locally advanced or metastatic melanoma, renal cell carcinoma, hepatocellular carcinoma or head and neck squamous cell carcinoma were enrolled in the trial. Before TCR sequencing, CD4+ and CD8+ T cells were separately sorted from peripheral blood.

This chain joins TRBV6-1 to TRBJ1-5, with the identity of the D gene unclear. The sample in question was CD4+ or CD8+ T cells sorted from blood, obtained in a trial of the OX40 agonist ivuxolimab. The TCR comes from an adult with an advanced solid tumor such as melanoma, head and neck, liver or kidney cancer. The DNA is TGTGCCAGCAGTCCGGGAGTCATCAACCCCCAGCATTTT. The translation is CASSPGVINPQHF.